This TCR beta chain stems from a study of shared clonotypes between healthy human individuals. Study at large: CD8 memory received one plate per donor, CD8 naive two, CD4 memory three and CD4 naive three.

Every subset's genomic DNA went evenly onto several immunoSEQ plates. The assay was immunoSEQ multiplex PCR, and TCRdb's table has in-frame clones only and misses some. Here the sample spans around 2,000,000 clones, roughly 96% being singletons. Healthy adults negative for HIV, lacking recent acute infections or vaccinations, served as donors. Notes on this clone: Its target is not known.

There are 16 residues in the CDR3. The V gene lost 7 bases and the J gene lost 5 bases, with 21 bases spanning the gap. The germline gives CDR1 LNHDA, CDR2 SQIVND (reference sequence). Notes on the study in general: Exclusively blood specimens were collected; tissue repertoires likely differ.

The TCR was taken from a man aged 18 to 35 in good health. The rearrangement joins TRBV19 to TRBJ2-1, with a tentative D call TRBD2 (6 bases). Specimen: naive CD4+ T cells sorted from blood. As to subset: CD45RA+ positively selected. For the CDR3, the DNA is TGTGCCAGTACCTACGGGACTTCGGTCATCCACAATGAGCAGTTCTTC. Translating it yields CASTYGTSVIHNEQFF.